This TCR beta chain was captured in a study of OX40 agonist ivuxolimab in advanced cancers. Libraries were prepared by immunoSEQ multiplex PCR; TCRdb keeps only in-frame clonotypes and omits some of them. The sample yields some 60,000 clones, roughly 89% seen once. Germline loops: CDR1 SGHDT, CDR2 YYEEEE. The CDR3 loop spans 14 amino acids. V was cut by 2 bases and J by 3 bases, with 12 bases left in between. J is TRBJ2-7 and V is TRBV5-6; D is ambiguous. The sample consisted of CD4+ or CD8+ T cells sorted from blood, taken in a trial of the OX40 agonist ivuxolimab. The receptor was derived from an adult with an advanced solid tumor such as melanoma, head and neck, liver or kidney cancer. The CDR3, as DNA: TGTGCCAGCAGCTTTGAAGGGCCCCACTACGAGCAGTACTTC. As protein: CASSFEGPHYEQYF.